Below, 19 T cell receptor beta chains from the same sample are listed, as sequenced in a study of shared clonotypes between healthy human individuals. Assay used: immunoSEQ multiplex PCR; TCRdb lists only in-frame clones, some missing. This table has 650,000 to 700,000 clones, 90% appearing once. Specimen: memory CD8+ T cells from PBMCs. Indicated subset: CD45RO+ cells pooled with CCR7-negative TemRA cells. Receptors were obtained from a young man in good health. Some clones in this sample may be carry-over from other donors' samples.

V gene TRBV28 combines with J gene TRBJ1-6; D might be TRBD1 (5 bases). This CDR3 spans 15 amino acids. Germline V gene data show CDR1 as MDHEN and CDR2 as SYDVKM. Trimming left V 5 bases short and J 7 bases short, with 15 bases between. The CDR3 sequence is CASSPQGNKNSPLHF. CDR3 sequence (DNA): TGTGCCAGCAGTCCCCAGGGCAATAAGAATTCACCCCTCCACTTT. Full variable domain (missing parts from reference TRBV28 and TRBJ1-6): DVKVTQSSRYLVKRTGEKVFLECVQDMDHENMFWYRQDPGLGLRLIYFSYDVKMKEKGDIPEGYSVSREKKERFSLILESASTNQTSMYLCASSPQGNKNSPLHFGNGTRLTVT.

This chain links TRBV5-8 with TRBJ2-1, with D perhaps matching TRBD2 (5 bases). The CDR3 spans 11 residues. Trimming pared 5 bases from V and 15 bases from J, leaving 15 bases between. Germline assignment: CDR1 SGHTS and CDR2 YDEGEE. The CDR3 DNA is TGTGCCAGCAGACGCCGCTTAGCGCGGTTCTTC. It encodes CASRRRLARFF.

Comment on this clone: This same CDR3 is encoded by further DNA sequences in the sample. The chain carries TRBV7-9 and TRBJ2-7, with a tentative D call TRBD1 (6 bases). The CDR3 spans 12 residues. CDR1 SEHNR and CDR2 FQNEAQ come from the germline V gene (reference sequence). The V and J ends lost 6 bases and 4 bases respectively, with 10 bases between them. The CDR3 nucleotides read TGTGCCAGCAGTCAAGGGGGTTACGAGCAGTACTTC. It yields the protein CASSQGGYEQYF.

This chain connects TRBV7-9 to TRBJ1-2; 7 bases map to TRBD1. The CDR3 is 15 residues long. In germline, CDR1 is SEHNR, CDR2 FQNEAQ (reference sequence). The V and J ends lost 5 bases and 4 bases, in that order; junction bases with no gene match: 10. The CDR3 spells CASSVTGTVSYGYTF. As DNA, the CDR3 is TGTGCCAGCAGCGTGACCGGGACAGTAAGCTATGGCTACACCTTC. The full variable domain, with the rest looked up from reference TRBV7-9 and TRBJ1-2, is DTGVSQNPRHKITKRGQNVTFRCDPISEHNRLYWYRQTLGQGPEFLTYFQNEAQLEKSRLLSDRFSAERPKGSFSTLEIQRTEQGDSAMYLCASSVTGTVSYGYTFGSGTRLTVV.

The chain couples TRBV9 to TRBJ2-1; the D gene could be TRBD1 or TRBD2 (5 bases each). V lost 0 bases to trimming and J lost 5 bases, with 36 bases between them. Germline V CDR1 and CDR2: SGDLS, YYNGEE. This CDR3 is 23 amino acids long. The CDR3 here is CASSVVGQGVIATSHEANNEQFF. As DNA, the CDR3 is TGTGCCAGCAGCGTAGTAGGTCAGGGAGTAATAGCCACCTCACACGAGGCAAACAATGAGCAGTTCTTC.

The chain combines TRBV9 with TRBJ2-7; 7 bases map to TRBD2. This CDR3 contains 15 residues. Germline loops: CDR1 SGDLS, CDR2 YYNGEE. J gave up 2 bases and V 4 bases, and 9 bases lay outside the gene matches. This CDR3 is CASSRGTSDTYEQYF. For the CDR3, the DNA is TGTGCCAGCAGCCGCGGAACTAGCGATACCTACGAGCAGTACTTC.

The rearrangement joins TRBV27 to TRBJ1-2, with D possibly matching TRBD1 (5 bases). Trimming took off 1 base at V and 3 bases at J, with 9 bases between the two ends. CDR3 length: 14 residues. CDR1 and CDR2 from the germline V gene are MNHEY and SMNVEV (reference sequence). DNA for the CDR3: TGTGCCAGCAGTTTATTACCGACAGACTATGGCTACACCTTC. Translation gives CASSLLPTDYGYTF.

The V and J genes are TRBV28 and TRBJ1-2; TRBD1 might be the D (5 bases). Germline CDR1 MDHEN, CDR2 SYDVKM. Trimming removed 6 bases at V and 4 bases at J, with 15 bases between. This CDR3 comprises 14 residues. The chain's CDR3 is CASSLGGESYGYTF. DNA for the CDR3: TGTGCCAGCAGCCTCGGGGGTGAGAGCTATGGCTACACCTTC.

J is TRBJ1-1 and V is TRBV30; a possible D gene is TRBD1 (6 bases). CDR1 GTSNPN and CDR2 SVGIG come from the germline V gene (reference sequence). V dropped 5 bases and J dropped 8 bases, with 12 bases sitting between them. This CDR3 region has 11 residues. The CDR3 reads CAWDVTGEAFF. CDR3 bases: TGTGCCTGGGATGTCACAGGGGAAGCTTTCTTT.

This rearrangement joins TRBV14 to TRBJ1-2; D is uncertain. The CDR3 has 12 residues. The V end was cut by 1 base, the J end by 4 bases, with 4 bases between. Germline V gene sequence: CDR1 SGHDN, CDR2 FVKESK. The CDR3 coding sequence is TGTGCCAGCAGCCAAGTGGGCTATGGCTACACCTTC. Its translation is CASSQVGYGYTF. Based on the CDR3 plus reference TRBV14 and TRBJ1-2, the full variable domain is EAGVTQFPSHSVIEKGQTVTLRCDPISGHDNLYWYRRVMGKEIKFLLHFVKESKQDESGMPNNRFLAERTGGTYSTLKVQPAELEDSGVYFCASSQVGYGYTFGSGTRLTVV.

This chain links TRBV5-5 with TRBJ2-5, with a possible D match to TRBD1 (6 bases). The CDR3 is 18 residues long. Trimming removed 4 bases from V and 2 bases from J, with 24 bases in between. Looked up from germline, CDR1 is SGHKS and CDR2 is YYEKEE (reference sequence). The CDR3 protein is CASSSGQMTLRGQETQYF. The CDR3 region has the DNA TGTGCCAGCAGCAGCGGACAGATGACCCTACGTGGACAAGAGACCCAGTACTTC.

This clone occurred once. The chain joins TRBV19 to TRBJ2-7, with D maybe TRBD1 (6 bases). The CDR3 totals 14 residues. Per the germline V gene, CDR1 is LNHDA and CDR2 is SQIVND (reference sequence). V lost 3 bases to trimming and J lost 3 bases, with 12 bases between them. The CDR3 reads CASSIFGQSYEQYF. CDR3 bases: TGTGCCAGTAGTATTTTCGGACAGAGCTACGAGCAGTACTTC.

This chain joins TRBV6-1 and TRBJ2-7; unclear D gene. The germline gives CDR1 MNHNS, CDR2 SASEGT. CDR3 length: 14 residues. Trimming stripped 2 bases from V and 7 bases from J, with 15 bases between. CDR3 sequence reads: CASSESRDPEEQYF. Written as DNA, the CDR3 is TGTGCCAGCAGTGAAAGTAGAGACCCCGAGGAGCAGTACTTC.

The V and J genes are TRBV9 and TRBJ2-7, with 10 bases lining up with TRBD1. Looked up from germline, CDR1 is SGDLS and CDR2 is YYNGEE. The ends lost 3 bases at V and 5 bases at J; junction bases unmatched: 8. This CDR3 contains 15 residues. CDR3 bases: TGTGCCAGCAGCGCCGGGACAGGGGTTTTGCACGAGCAGTACTTC. It is translated as CASSAGTGVLHEQYF. The full variable domain, completed using reference TRBV9 and TRBJ2-7, is DSGVTQTPKHLITATGQRVTLRCSPRSGDLSVYWYQQSLDQGLQFLIQYYNGEERAKGNILERFSAQQFPDLHSELNLSSLELGDSALYFCASSAGTGVLHEQYFGPGTRLTVT.

The V and J genes are TRBV28 and TRBJ2-3, with D possibly being TRBD2 (5 bases). The CDR3 runs 17 residues. Germline values: CDR1 MDHEN, CDR2 SYDVKM. V was trimmed by 8 bases and J by 0 bases, leaving 21 bases between them. The CDR3 sequence is CASRTLEAGRSTDTQYF. The CDR3 nucleotides are TGTGCCAGCCGAACCCTAGAGGCGGGTCGAAGCACAGATACGCAGTATTTT. The entire variable domain, with the rest obtained from reference TRBV28 and TRBJ2-3, is as follows: DVKVTQSSRYLVKRTGEKVFLECVQDMDHENMFWYRQDPGLGLRLIYFSYDVKMKEKGDIPEGYSVSREKKERFSLILESASTNQTSMYLCASRTLEAGRSTDTQYFGPGTRLTVL.

The rearrangement joins TRBV27 to TRBJ1-5; D remains unclear. CDR3 length: 12 amino acids. Germline V lookup: CDR1 MNHEY, CDR2 SMNVEV (reference sequence). Trimming stripped 10 bases from V and 9 bases from J, with 16 bases between. DNA for the CDR3: TGTGCCATTACGACCGGACTGGGGCCCCAGCATTTT. It yields the protein CAITTGLGPQHF.

Notes on this clone: Other nucleotide sequences from this sample produce the same CDR3. The V call is TRBV7-9, the J call TRBJ1-1; D call uncertain. CDR3 length: 13 amino acids. V lost 2 bases to trimming and J lost 1 base, with 5 bases between them. CDR1 and CDR2 (germline): SEHNR, FQNEAQ (reference sequence). CDR3 sequence: CASSLSRNTEAFF. The CDR3 coding sequence is TGTGCCAGCAGCTTAAGCAGGAACACTGAAGCTTTCTTT.

The gene calls are TRBV29-1 and TRBJ2-1; 14 nucleotides match TRBD2. V lost 7 bases to trimming and J lost 7 bases; unmatched junction nucleotides: 9. The V gene's germline CDR1 is SQVTM and CDR2 ANQGSEA. The CDR3 runs 15 residues. This CDR3 reads CSATGLAGESNEQFF. CDR3 bases: TGCAGCGCAACGGGACTAGCGGGAGAATCGAATGAGCAGTTCTTC.

V usage is TRBV29-1 and J usage is TRBJ1-2; 7 nucleotides align to TRBD1. This CDR3 is built from 13 residues. Germline CDR1 and CDR2: SQVTM and ANQGSEA. With 4 bases clipped from V and 5 bases from J, the junction kept 7 bases outside the gene matches. The CDR3 region is CSVGGGARYGYTF. The CDR3 coding sequence is TGCAGCGTTGGAGGGGGCGCACGATATGGCTACACCTTC.